This T cell receptor (beta chain) was retrieved from a study of blood T cells in healthy people across ages. Next came a second PCR, run for about 7 to 12 cycles, which used a sample-barcoded 5' primer along with a J-beta primer mix. With 12 random nucleotides, a template-switch adaptor tagged each individual cDNA molecule. In TCRdb, the 5' RACE reads were re-called with MiXCR into one record per CDR3 protein. The sample lists roughly 1.6 million distinct CDR3 sequences; 30% to 40% were seen once. V trimming: 0 bases; J trimming: 6 bases; junction bases outside the gene matches: 6. CDR3 length: 16 residues. The germline V gene has CDR1 WNHNN and CDR2 SYGVQD (reference sequence).

Input material: blood. The chain uses TRBV10-1 and TRBJ2-1; TRBD1 agrees at 9 bases. This TCR derives from a woman aged 25 to 39 in good health. The CDR3, as DNA: TGCGCCAGCAGTGAGTCTCGGGGACAGGGTGCCAATGAGCAGTTCTTC. Amino acids: CASSESRGQGANEQFF.